These T cell receptor beta chains were read from a single sample in a study of regulatory T cells in long-lasting Graves disease. A single record per CDR3 protein comes from TCRdb applying MiXCR to the multiplex PCR reads. Here the sample spans 400,000 to 500,000 distinct CDR3 sequences, about 15% being singletons. These same records also appear under a second study, on T cells in Graves' hyperthyroidism and ophthalmopathy.

The sequencing used peripheral blood mononuclear cells (PBMCs), collected at new diagnosis, from a patient treated with antithyroid drugs. The receptors originated from a woman aged 25 to 45 with Graves disease. Each CDR3 is given with its conserved first and last residue. D genes are given only for firm matches. Size values are once, few and many counts, or a class for expanded clones, and some rows have none.

D | J | V | size | CDR3 | DNA
TRBD1 | TRBJ2-2 | TRBV7-9 | few | CASSLRGGEGTGELFF | TGTGCCAGCAGCTTAAGAGGGGGCGAGGGTACCGGGGAGCTGTTTTTT
- | TRBJ2-6 | TRBV12-3/TRBV12-4 | - | CASSLVTPRTDSGANVLTF | TGTGCCAGCAGTTTAGTAACCCCGAGAACCGATTCTGGGGCCAACGTCCTGACTTTC
- | TRBJ2-5 | TRBV24-1 | - | CATSDLGGPDETQYF | TGTGCCACCAGTGATTTGGGGGGCCCTGACGAGACCCAGTACTTC
TRBD1 | TRBJ1-4 | TRBV5-6 | - | CASGQGPNGKLFF | TGTGCCAGCGGACAGGGTCCTAATGGAAAACTGTTTTTT
TRBD1 | TRBJ2-7 | TRBV27 | many | CASSPGPWTGRPEQYF | TGTGCCAGCAGTCCAGGCCCTTGGACAGGGAGACCCGAGCAGTACTTC
TRBD1 | TRBJ1-1 | TRBV7-2 | many | CASSSAQGGTEAFF | TGTGCCAGCAGCTCAGCTCAGGGGGGCACTGAAGCTTTCTTT
TRBD2 | TRBJ2-3 | TRBV27 | many | CASSSSKTSLPSTDTQYF | TGTGCCAGCAGTTCATCAAAGACTAGCCTCCCCAGCACAGATACGCAGTATTTT
- | TRBJ1-2 | TRBV6-1 | - | CASRELGGQGGYTF | TGTGCCAGCAGGGAACTCGGGGGGCAGGGTGGCTACACCTTC
- | TRBJ2-1 | TRBV5-1 | many | CASSLRNEQFF | TGCGCCAGCAGCTTGCGCAATGAGCAGTTCTTC
- | TRBJ2-7 | TRBV7-2 | many | CASSLVFDDSEFYEQYF | TGTGCCAGCAGCTTAGTCTTCGATGACAGCGAGTTCTACGAGCAGTACTTC
TRBD2 | TRBJ2-1 | TRBV12-3/TRBV12-4 | few | CASKAGGKRGTYNEQFF | TGTGCCAGCAAAGCCGGGGGCAAGCGGGGGACCTACAATGAGCAGTTCTTC
- | TRBJ2-3 | TRBV20-1 | many | CSARGPPRADTQYF | TGCAGTGCTAGAGGGCCACCGCGGGCAGATACGCAGTATTTT
TRBD1 | TRBJ2-7 | TRBV13 | many | CASTLGQGLYEQYF | TGTGCCAGCACCTTGGGACAGGGGTTATACGAGCAGTACTTC
- | TRBJ1-3 | TRBV19 | - | CASSTVTGSGNTIYF | TGTGCCAGTAGTACGGTTACAGGGTCCGGAAACACCATATATTTT
- | TRBJ1-2 | TRBV15 | few | CATSREARDPYAF | TGTGCCACCAGCAGAGAGGCCCGCGATCCGTACGCCTTC
TRBD2 | TRBJ2-5 | TRBV27 | many | CASSWGVGTSGIETQYF | TGTGCCAGCAGTTGGGGGGTGGGGACTAGCGGGATCGAGACCCAGTACTTC
TRBD2 | TRBJ2-1 | TRBV19 | many | CASSIELAANNEQFF | TGTGCCAGTAGTATCGAACTAGCGGCCAACAATGAGCAGTTCTTC
- | TRBJ2-3 | TRBV7-9 | few | CASSLRSSATDTQYF | TGTGCCAGCAGCTTACGGTCTAGCGCCACAGATACGCAGTATTTT
TRBD2 | TRBJ2-2 | TRBV5-7 | - | CASSFPWSGRFGGELFF | TGTGCCAGCAGCTTCCCCTGGAGCGGGAGATTTGGCGGGGAGCTGTTTTTT
TRBD2 | TRBJ2-1 | TRBV28 | few | CASSLTSVNEQFF | TGTGCCAGCAGTTTAACTAGCGTCAATGAGCAGTTCTTC
- | TRBJ2-1 | TRBV28 | many | CASSLQSLRNEEQFF | TGTGCCAGCAGTCTCCAATCTCTCCGGAATGAAGAGCAGTTCTTC
- | TRBJ1-6 | TRBV18 | - | CASSPRTGDNSPLHF | TGTGCCAGCTCACCACGAACGGGAGATAATTCACCCCTCCACTTT
- | TRBJ1-3 | TRBV27 | few | CASSNRRSSGNTIYF | TGTGCCAGCAGTAATAGACGGTCCTCTGGAAACACCATATATTTT
- | TRBJ2-5 | TRBV6-5 | - | CASSYNPARSQETQYF | TGTGCCAGCAGTTATAATCCGGCTAGGTCCCAAGAGACCCAGTACTTC
- | TRBJ1-3 | TRBV20-1 | few | CSASSRKSSGNTIYF | TGCAGTGCTAGTTCCCGAAAAAGCTCTGGAAACACCATATATTTT
- | TRBJ2-2 | TRBV28 | many | CASSLPSTGELFF | TGTGCCAGCAGTCTACCCTCGACCGGGGAGCTGTTTTTT
- | TRBJ2-3 | TRBV12-3/TRBV12-4 | many | CASSFDPMRDTQYF | TGTGCCAGCAGTTTTGACCCAATGCGAGATACGCAGTATTTT
- | TRBJ2-3 | TRBV30 | many | CAWSVGLAGLKDTQYF | TGTGCCTGGAGTGTCGGACTTGCGGGGCTTAAAGATACGCAGTATTTT
- | TRBJ1-1 | TRBV9 | - | CASSVNEGAEAFF | TGTGCCAGCAGCGTAAATGAAGGAGCTGAAGCTTTCTTT
- | TRBJ2-5 | TRBV3-1 | few | CASSQGPGTQYF | TGTGCCAGCAGCCAAGGTCCGGGGACCCAGTACTTC
TRBD2 | TRBJ2-3 | TRBV7-2 | many | CASSLVGLARPDTQYF | TGTGCCAGCAGCTTAGTCGGACTAGCTAGGCCAGATACGCAGTATTTT
- | TRBJ2-7 | TRBV12-3/TRBV12-4 | few | CASSFSGPFNEQYF | TGTGCCAGCAGTTTCTCAGGACCCTTTAACGAGCAGTACTTC
TRBD1 | TRBJ1-1 | TRBV11-2 | many | CASSSSTGRTEAFF | TGTGCCAGCAGCTCGTCGACAGGGCGGACTGAAGCTTTCTTT
TRBD1 | TRBJ1-2 | TRBV30 | few | CAWGAPNPGQGYQDRTF | TGTGCCTGGGGAGCACCCAACCCGGGACAGGGTTATCAGGATCGCACCTTC
- | TRBJ1-2 | TRBV30 | many | CAWLNGSTDNYGYTF | TGTGCCTGGCTAAATGGGAGCACTGACAACTATGGCTACACCTTC
- | TRBJ1-1 | TRBV2 | many | CASIGEEVEAFF | TGTGCCAGCATAGGCGAGGAAGTGGAAGCTTTCTTT
- | TRBJ2-1 | TRBV7-9 | many | CASSLALAEQFF | TGTGCCAGCAGCTTAGCCCTAGCCGAGCAGTTCTTC
TRBD1 | TRBJ1-1 | TRBV6-1 | many | CASSDETGISEAFF | TGTGCCAGCAGTGATGAGACAGGGATAAGCGAAGCTTTCTTT
- | TRBJ1-5 | TRBV12-3/TRBV12-4 | many | CASSSPSGYSNQPQHF | TGTGCCAGCAGCTCCCCTTCAGGGTATAGCAATCAGCCCCAGCATTTT
- | TRBJ2-7 | TRBV2 | few | CASSGGAFGGAYEQYF | TGTGCCAGCAGTGGAGGCGCTTTTGGGGGCGCGTACGAGCAGTACTTC
TRBD2 | TRBJ2-1 | TRBV11-3 | few | CASSHTLAGDWNEQFF | TGTGCCAGCAGCCACACACTAGCGGGAGACTGGAATGAGCAGTTCTTC
- | TRBJ2-3 | TRBV6-4 | many | CASSDSAGSTDTQYF | TGTGCCAGCAGTGACTCGGCGGGGAGCACAGATACGCAGTATTTT
- | TRBJ2-1 | TRBV20-1 | many | CSASRGVAAREFF | TGCAGTGCTAGTAGGGGGGTGGCGGCAAGGGAGTTCTTC
- | TRBJ1-2 | TRBV7-9 | - | CASSSAGNYGYTF | TGTGCCAGCAGCTCAGCGGGGAACTATGGCTACACCTTC
- | TRBJ2-2 | TRBV27 | many | CASSRRSSTGELFF | TGTGCCAGCAGCCGACGGAGTTCCACCGGGGAGCTGTTTTTT